The 21 T cell receptor beta chains in this list originate from one sample, sequenced in a study of CD8 T cells in ankylosing spondylitis. Findings and limits, study-wide: There was a TCR beta motif, made of 7 or 8 highly homologous variants, that appeared characteristic of ankylosing spondylitis blood.

These receptors have no known antigen. TCRdb redid the calling of the 5' RACE reads with MiXCR, one entry per CDR3 protein. The table includes around 890,000 distinct CDR3 sequences, approximately 12% detected once. Sequenced material: blood, either unsorted or a sorted T cell fraction (not recorded which). The receptors stem from a male donor with ankylosing spondylitis.

The chain recombines TRBV7-2 with TRBJ2-2; 7 nucleotides line up with TRBD2. Germline V gives CDR1 SGHTA, CDR2 FQGNSA. The junction had 6 bases not matched to a gene; V was cut back by 2 bases and J by 3 bases. This CDR3 contains 16 residues. The chain's CDR3 is CASSLRWGGDTGELFF. CDR3 in DNA: TGTGCCAGCAGCTTACGCTGGGGGGGTGACACCGGGGAGCTGTTTTTT.

The rearrangement joins TRBV28 to TRBJ2-7; TRBD2 matches 9 bases. Germline assignment: CDR1 MDHEN and CDR2 SYDVKM. CDR3 length: 16 amino acids. V dropped 3 bases and J dropped 2; count of bases not matched to a gene: 8. The CDR3 here is CASSFSLAGLTYEQYF. The CDR3 DNA sequence: TGTGCCAGCAGTTTTAGTCTAGCGGGGTTGACCTACGAGCAGTACTTC.

This clonotype was recorded a few times. J is TRBJ1-2 and V is TRBV20-1, with D tentatively TRBD1 (5 bases). From germline, CDR1 is DFQATT and CDR2 SNEGSKA (reference sequence). The CDR3 spans 13 residues. Trimming cost V 6 bases and J 0 bases, with 11 bases left between them. As DNA, the CDR3 is TGCAGTGCAGGGGACGAATCTAACTATGGCTACACCTTC. As protein: CSAGDESNYGYTF.

The CDR3 DNA reads as TGCGCCAGCAGCCAAGAGGGGCAGGGTTTTGGGAAACTGTTTTTT. It encodes CASSQEGQGFGKLFF. This rearrangement joins TRBV4-1 to TRBJ1-4; D is possibly TRBD1 (5 bases). This CDR3 contains 15 residues. V was shortened by 0 bases and J by 11 bases, with 16 bases between the two germline ends. CDR1 is MGHRA and CDR2 is YSYEKL in the germline V gene.

This clonotype was picked up a small number of times. The V call is TRBV27, the J call TRBJ2-1; 8 bases line up with TRBD2. V gave up 8 bases and J gave up 4 bases; unmatched junction bases: 10. The CDR3 runs 15 residues. CDR1 is MNHEY and CDR2 is SMNVEV in the germline V gene (reference sequence). DNA for the CDR3: TGTGCCAGCCGGTATCGCGGGGGGCTTTACAATGAGCAGTTCTTC. This codes for CASRYRGGLYNEQFF.

The chain joins TRBV12-1 to TRBJ2-5. TRBV12-1 corresponds to a pseudogene. The CDR3 runs to 15 residues. Here the CDR3 DNA reads TGTGCCAGCAGCTTTATTACAGTACGACAAGAGACCCAGTACTTC. Residues: CASSFITVRQETQYF.

This clonotype was picked up many times. This chain uses TRBV6-5 with TRBJ1-1; maybe TRBD1 (5 bases). Germline V gene data show CDR1 as MNHEY and CDR2 as SVGAGI. The CDR3 contains 13 residues. The V end was cut by 2 bases, the J end by 7 bases, with 11 bases between. The CDR3 region is CASSYPGTGEAFF. The DNA for the CDR3 is TGTGCCAGCAGTTACCCCGGGACGGGTGAAGCTTTCTTT.

There are many counts of this clonotype. J is TRBJ2-3 and V is TRBV20-1; 8 nucleotides line up with TRBD2. Trimming cost V 1 base and J 1 base; bases outside gene matches: 4. In germline, CDR1 is DFQATT, CDR2 SNEGSKA (reference sequence). This CDR3 spans 15 amino acids. CDR3 DNA sequence: TGCAGTGCTAGAGGGAGCGGGGGACGCACAGATACGCAGTATTTT. This sequence encodes CSARGSGGRTDTQYF.

This clonotype was seen repeatedly, ten times or more. The CDR3, as DNA: TGCAGTGCTAGAGAGGGCTTCTCCTACAATGAGCAGTTCTTC. Residues: CSAREGFSYNEQFF. The chain joins TRBV20-1 to TRBJ2-1; the D is unclear. This CDR3 is 14 amino acids long. Germline V gene lookup returns CDR1 DFQATT and CDR2 SNEGSKA (reference sequence). V lost 0 bases to trimming and J lost 0 bases, with 6 bases between them.

The table lists this clonotype with a few counts. CDR3 residues: CASSSRQEGDTQYF. CDR3 sequence (DNA): TGTGCCAGCAGCTCTAGACAGGAGGGGGATACGCAGTATTTT. The V gene is TRBV7-9, the J gene TRBJ2-3; either TRBD1 or TRBD2 may fit D (6 bases each). V lost 4 bases to trimming and J lost 6 bases, with 14 bases between them. The CDR3 length is 14 residues. Per germline, CDR1 SEHNR and CDR2 FQNEAQ (reference sequence).

This clonotype was picked up a small number of times. The chain recombines TRBV12-3 or TRBV12-4 with TRBJ2-1; TRBD2 matches 10 bases. The ends lost 6 bases at V and 6 bases at J; junction bases unmatched: 5. The CDR3 runs to 14 residues. The CDR3 is CASRISGGSNEQFF. The DNA of the CDR3 is TGTGCCAGCAGGATTAGCGGGGGGAGCAATGAGCAGTTCTTC.

This clonotype was seen at least ten times. The rearrangement joins TRBV20-1 to TRBJ2-1; 8 bases are shared with TRBD2. The CDR3 is 13 amino acids. Germline values: CDR1 DFQATT, CDR2 SNEGSKA (reference sequence). V shed 5 bases and J 4 bases; nucleotides not matched to a gene: 4. The CDR3, as DNA: TGCAGTGCTGCGAGCGGGAGATACAATGAGCAGTTCTTC. This encodes CSAASGRYNEQFF.

This clonotype has only a few counts. The chain has TRBV27 and TRBJ1-2, with no clear D. This CDR3 is built from 16 residues. Between the trimmed V and J ends, which lost 6 bases and 1 base, there was a span of 18 bases. From germline, CDR1 is MNHEY and CDR2 SMNVEV (reference sequence). CDR3 nucleotide sequence: TGTGCCAGCAGCGTGGCTAGCGAAAGGGTTAACTATGGCTACACCTTC. Amino acids: CASSVASERVNYGYTF.

This clonotype has just a few counts. The chain recombines TRBV18 with TRBJ1-2; 9 bases match TRBD1. This CDR3 contains 15 residues. The germline CDR1 and CDR2 sequences are KGHSH and LQKENI. J gave up 6 bases and V 3 bases, and 8 bases lay outside the gene matches. For the CDR3, the DNA is TGTGCCAGCTCACCGGAGACGGACAGGGGCAATGGCTACACCTTC. Protein sequence: CASSPETDRGNGYTF.

This clonotype was counted only a few times. The chain carries TRBV6-1 and TRBJ2-7; perhaps TRBD2 as D (6 bases). CDR1 and CDR2 (germline): MNHNS, SASEGT. V shed 7 bases and J shed 0 bases, with 13 bases lying between them. The CDR3 sequence is 14 residues long. DNA of the CDR3: TGTGCCAGCACGCGAATGGGGGGCTCCTACGAGCAGTACTTC. Its protein is CASTRMGGSYEQYF.

This clonotype was counted at least ten times. V gene TRBV20-1 combines with J gene TRBJ2-1; 10 bases match TRBD1. After removal of 2 bases from V and 8 bases from J, the junction contained 3 bases not matched to a gene. In germline, CDR1 is DFQATT, CDR2 SNEGSKA (reference sequence). This CDR3 has 13 amino acids. CDR3 nucleotide sequence: TGCAGTGCTAGAAGGACAGGGGGTGATGAGCAGTTCTTC. Protein product: CSARRTGGDEQFF.

A word on this clonotype: One end of the junction does not line up with germline, which may come from a read error. This chain connects TRBV5-6 to TRBJ2-1; the D gene is possibly TRBD2 (5 bases). This CDR3 is 15 amino acids long. From germline, CDR1 is SGHDT and CDR2 YYEEEE. The DNA of the CDR3 is TGTGCCAGCAGCGGCCTCGGGGAAACTTACAATGAGCAGTTCTTT. Amino acid sequence: CASSGLGETYNEQFF.

In its sample, this clonotype was seen a few times. The chain recombines TRBV4-3 with TRBJ2-7, with 10 bases that match TRBD1. The germline CDR1 and CDR2 sequences are LGHNA and YSLEER. Trimming removed 2 bases from V and 5 bases from J; junction bases left unmatched: 6. This CDR3 is 15 amino acids long. The CDR3 sequence: CASSQRGQGSHEQYF. The DNA of the CDR3 is TGCGCCAGCAGCCAACGGGGACAGGGGTCCCACGAGCAGTACTTC.

This clonotype appeared many times. This chain uses TRBV5-1 with TRBJ2-1; D not certain. The CDR3 consists of 14 residues. The germline V gene encodes CDR1 SGHRS and CDR2 YFSETQ. The germline V and J ends were trimmed by 0 bases and 5 bases, with 9 bases remaining between them. CDR3 in DNA: TGCGCCAGCAGCTTGGTTACCTTAAACAATGAGCAGTTCTTC. This gives the protein CASSLVTLNNEQFF.

This clonotype was detected only a few times. The rearrangement links TRBV24-1 to TRBJ1-1, with unresolved D. The germline CDR1 and CDR2 sequences are KGHDR and SFDVKD. V lost 0 bases and J 8 bases, leaving 3 bases between the germline ends. CDR3 length equals 11 residues. CDR3 nucleotide sequence: TGTGCCACCAGTGATTTGACAGAAGCTTTCTTT. Encoded protein: CATSDLTEAFF.

This clonotype was detected a few times. The chain is built from TRBV10-3 and TRBJ1-5, with D perhaps TRBD1 (5 bases). Germline loops: CDR1 ENHRY, CDR2 SYGVKD. The V and J ends lost 4 bases and 6 bases respectively, with 13 bases between them. This CDR3 is built from 14 residues. The CDR3: CAISGTGGVQPQHF. The CDR3 DNA sequence: TGTGCCATCAGTGGTACTGGGGGTGTTCAGCCCCAGCATTTT.